A single sample gave rise to the 17 T cell receptor beta chains below, sequenced in a study of T cells in Graves' hyperthyroidism and ophthalmopathy. The source material, RNA transcripts, was used to amplify TCR beta CDR3 regions. Initially, a first-round RT-PCR of the TCR CDR3 employed the HTBI primer set. TCRdb fed the multiplex PCR reads into MiXCR, producing one record per CDR3 protein. The table includes roughly 800,000 distinct CDR3 sequences, about two fifths detected once. Material: blood. The receptors originated from a man younger than 35 with Graves' hyperthyroidism.

The rearrangement links TRBV7-2 to TRBJ2-7; 7 bases are shared with TRBD1. The CDR3 runs 14 residues. Germline V gene data show CDR1 as SGHTA and CDR2 as FQGNSA. V lost 6 bases, J lost 2 bases, and 7 bases stayed unmatched. CDR3 residues: CASRLSGTAYEQYF. The DNA of the CDR3 is TGTGCCAGCAGACTTTCCGGGACAGCCTACGAGCAGTACTTC.

At least ten counts were recorded for this clonotype. The chain uses TRBV29-1 and TRBJ1-1; D is uncertain. The CDR3 extends over 13 amino acids. Trimming removed 4 bases from V and 4 bases from J, with 13 bases in between. Germline assignment: CDR1 SQVTM and CDR2 ANQGSEA. The CDR3 sequence: CSVGPAGGTEAFF. In nucleotides, the CDR3 is TGCAGCGTTGGGCCCGCCGGTGGCACTGAAGCTTTCTTT.

This clonotype was seen a few times. The junction differs from germline at one of its ends, possibly a read error. The J gene is TRBJ1-1, the V gene TRBV10-3, with D possibly TRBD1 on 5 matching bases. The CDR3 runs 15 residues. Germline CDR1 and CDR2: ENHRY and SYGVKD. Here the CDR3 DNA reads TGTGCCAGCAGTCCATCGACAGCCTTCGGCACTGAAGCTTTCTTT. Protein sequence: CASSPSTAFGTEAFF.

This clonotype appeared a few times. The chain has TRBV6-1 and TRBJ1-5, with D tentatively TRBD1 (6 bases). The CDR3 is 15 residues long. The V gene lost 2 bases and the J gene lost 7 bases, with 15 bases spanning the gap. The germline V gene has CDR1 MNHNS and CDR2 SASEGT. CDR3 residues: CASSEWVAGDQPQHF. Written as DNA, the CDR3 is TGTGCCAGCAGTGAATGGGTAGCAGGGGACCAGCCCCAGCATTTT.

The chain carries TRBV7-8 and TRBJ1-5, with D possibly TRBD1 on 6 matching bases. From germline, CDR1 is SGHVS and CDR2 FQNEAQ. The CDR3 spans 19 residues. The V and J ends lost 0 bases and 0 bases respectively, with 18 bases between them. CDR3 amino acids: CASSLARTVATNSNQPQHF. As DNA, the CDR3 is TGTGCCAGCAGCTTAGCCCGGACAGTAGCAACCAATAGCAATCAGCCCCAGCATTTT.

This clonotype has ten or more counts. The V and J genes are TRBV20-1 and TRBJ1-1; D gene ambiguous. Trimming pared 6 bases from V and 6 bases from J, leaving 11 bases between. The CDR3 consists of 11 residues. Germline CDR1 DFQATT, CDR2 SNEGSKA (reference sequence). This CDR3 is CSALPSAEAFF. The CDR3 DNA reads TGCAGTGCCCTACCCTCGGCTGAAGCTTTCTTT.

The chain links TRBV10-3 to TRBJ2-7; no reliable D call. The V end lost 2 bases, the J end lost 3 bases, and 14 bases lay between the germline ends. Germline V gene sequence: CDR1 ENHRY, CDR2 SYGVKD. The CDR3 contains 15 residues. DNA for the CDR3: TGTGCCATCAGTGAGGGAGATCAGCCCCTCTACGAGCAGTACTTC. Translating gives CAISEGDQPLYEQYF.

This clonotype was detected ten times or more. V usage is TRBV29-1 and J usage is TRBJ2-7; D remains ambiguous. This CDR3 has 11 amino acids. Germline CDR1 reads SQVTM; CDR2 reads ANQGSEA. The germline V and J ends were trimmed by 1 base and 6 bases, with 7 bases remaining between them. The DNA for the CDR3 is TGCAGCGTTGAAGTAGGTCTCGAGCAGTACTTC. Protein sequence: CSVEVGLEQYF.

In nucleotides, the CDR3 is TGTGCCAGCAGCTTAGAGGGGGAGGGAAACACCATATATTTT. Encoded protein: CASSLEGEGNTIYF. The rearrangement joins TRBV7-8 to TRBJ1-3; D is perhaps TRBD1 (6 bases). The CDR3 has 14 amino acids. Between the trimmed V and J ends, which lost 1 base and 4 bases, there was a span of 8 bases. Germline CDR1 SGHVS, CDR2 FQNEAQ.

This clonotype has only a few counts. The gene calls are TRBV7-6 and TRBJ2-5, with 8 bases identical to TRBD1. The germline V gene encodes CDR1 SGHVS and CDR2 FNYEAQ. V gave up 0 bases and J gave up 0 bases; unmatched junction bases: 6. This CDR3 has 17 amino acids. CDR3 bases: TGTGCCAGCAGCTTAGCACAGGGGGGATACGACCAAGAGACCCAGTACTTC. Translation: CASSLAQGGYDQETQYF. The full variable domain, its missing parts supplied by reference TRBV7-6 and TRBJ2-5, is GAGVSQSPRYKVTKRGQDVALRCDPISGHVSLYWYRQALGQGPEFLTYFNYEAQQDKSGLPNDRFSAERPEGSISTLTIQRTEQRDSAMYRCASSLAQGGYDQETQYFGPGTRLLVL.

This clonotype was detected only a few times. A read error may account for a junction end that differs from germline. In DNA form, the CDR3 reads TGTGCCAGTACTATAAACGCGGCGAACACTGAAGCTTTCTTT. Encoded protein: CASTINAANTEAFF. The chain uses TRBV19 and TRBJ1-1, with unresolved D. The CDR3 is 14 amino acids. Germline V gene sequence: CDR1 LNHDA, CDR2 SQIVND (reference sequence).

V and J are TRBV6-5 and TRBJ2-5; 11 positions match TRBD1. The germline CDR1 and CDR2 sequences are MNHEY and SVGAGI. This CDR3 region has 15 residues. Trimming removed 2 bases from V and 4 bases from J; junction bases left unmatched: 3. CDR3 DNA: TGTGCCAGCAGTTACACCGGGACAGGGGGAGAGACCCAGTACTTC. Translating gives CASSYTGTGGETQYF.

This clonotype was recorded once. This rearrangement joins TRBV10-3 to TRBJ2-7, with D maybe TRBD2 (5 bases). The V gene lost 4 bases and the J gene lost 11 bases, with 9 bases spanning the gap. The CDR3 is 10 residues long. Germline CDR1 is ENHRY and CDR2 is SYGVKD. The CDR3 nucleotides are TGTGCCATCAGTGGAGGGTTGGAGTACTTC. Translating it yields CAISGGLEYF.

This clonotype was seen a few times. The CDR3 spells CASSPGQGTSTDTQYF. CDR3 nucleotides: TGTGCCAGCAGTCCGGGACAGGGGACAAGCACAGATACGCAGTATTTT. The rearrangement joins TRBV12-3 or TRBV12-4 to TRBJ2-3, with 10 bases that match TRBD1. V dropped 5 bases and J dropped 0; count of bases not matched to a gene: 5. The CDR3 is 16 amino acids.

The chain links TRBV7-6 to TRBJ1-4; the match to TRBD1 covers 8 bases. The V and J ends lost 6 bases and 3 bases, in that order; junction bases with no gene match: 12. The CDR3 covers 17 residues. From germline, CDR1 is SGHVS and CDR2 FNYEAQ. CDR3 in amino acids: CASSNAARTGSNEKLFF. The CDR3 DNA reads TGTGCCAGCAGTAACGCTGCCCGGACAGGGTCTAATGAAAAACTGTTTTTT.

In this sample, this clonotype turned up many times. This chain uses TRBV10-2 with TRBJ1-5, with a tentative D call TRBD1 (6 bases). CDR1 and CDR2 (germline): WSHSY, SAAADI. V gave up 4 bases and J gave up 4 bases, with 8 bases separating them. This CDR3 is built from 13 residues. CDR3 nucleotide sequence: TGCGCCAGCAGTGTCCAGGGGAATCAGCCCCAGCATTTT. Translated, it gives CASSVQGNQPQHF.

The chain links TRBV29-1 to TRBJ2-7, with D perhaps TRBD2 (6 bases). CDR1 and CDR2 (germline): SQVTM, ANQGSEA. Deletions cut 5 bases from V and 1 base from J, with 15 bases between. CDR3 length: 14 amino acids. Here the CDR3 DNA reads TGCAGCGTTTCGGGGGACGGCGATTCCTACGAGCAGTACTTC. Amino acids: CSVSGDGDSYEQYF.